These T cell receptor beta chains were read from a single sample in a study of siplizumab effects on memory and regulatory T cells. The assay was immunoSEQ multiplex PCR, and TCRdb's table has in-frame clones only and misses some. The profile shows some 100,000 clones, about 94% of them singletons. Source material: non-Treg CD4+ T cells sorted from blood. These receptor sequences come from a human donor in good health. CDR3s include the opening cysteine and the closing phenylalanine or tryptophan. D genes are given only for firm matches. Clone sizes are given selectively: once, few, many, or a class where the clone is expanded.

J,D,size,V,CDR3,DNA
TRBJ1-2,-,-,TRBV6-1,CASTRTVIDGYTF,TGTGCCAGCACCAGGACAGTTATTGATGGCTACACCTTC
TRBJ1-3,-,-,TRBV4-1,CASSQDPVSGNTIYF,TGCGCCAGCAGCCAAGATCCGGTATCTGGAAACACCATATATTTT
TRBJ1-2,-,-,TRBV9,CASSVGGDYGYTF,TGTGCCAGCAGCGTAGGAGGGGACTATGGCTACACCTTC
TRBJ1-2,TRBD1,-,TRBV9,CASSVNAGGPLTGYTF,TGTGCCAGCAGCGTAAACGCAGGGGGCCCTCTCACTGGCTACACCTTC
TRBJ1-4,-,-,TRBV5-1,CASSLTGLSNEKLFF,TGCGCCAGCAGCTTAACAGGGCTCAGTAACGAAAAACTGTTTTTT
TRBJ2-2,TRBD2,once,TRBV11-3,CASSWTSGTGFPGELFF,TGTGCCAGCAGCTGGACTAGCGGGACCGGTTTCCCCGGGGAGCTGTTTTTT
TRBJ2-3,-,-,TRBV6-5,CASSSVIQGNGQYF,TGTGCCAGCAGTTCAGTAATACAGGGAAACGGGCAGTATTTT
TRBJ2-1,-,-,TRBV7-9,CASSLHSDSYNEQFF,TGTGCCAGCAGCTTACATAGCGACTCCTACAATGAGCAGTTCTTC
TRBJ2-1,TRBD2,once,TRBV11-2,CASSLVLAGDNEQFF,TGTGCCAGCAGCTTAGTACTAGCGGGAGACAATGAGCAGTTCTTC
TRBJ2-5,-,-,TRBV5-1,CASSLNQNQETQYF,TGCGCCAGCAGCTTAAACCAGAACCAAGAGACCCAGTACTTC
TRBJ1-2,TRBD1,-,TRBV18,CASSLGQGYGYTF,TGTGCCAGCTCACTGGGACAGGGCTATGGCTACACCTTC
TRBJ2-5,TRBD1,-,TRBV18,CASSPVTGNYQETQYF,TGTGCCAGCTCACCAGTGACAGGGAATTACCAAGAGACCCAGTACTTC
TRBJ1-2,TRBD1,-,TRBV28,CATHSRTGSGYTF,TGTGCCACCCACTCTAGGACAGGGTCTGGCTACACCTTC
TRBJ1-2,-,-,TRBV18,CASSPAGDYGYTF,TGTGCCAGCTCACCAGCAGGGGACTATGGCTACACCTTC
TRBJ2-7,TRBD2,-,TRBV2,CASSDLLAGVEQYF,TGTGCCAGCAGTGACTTACTAGCGGGAGTCGAGCAGTACTTC
TRBJ1-5,TRBD1,-,TRBV2,CASSTGARSNQSQHF,TGTGCCAGCAGTACAGGGGCTAGAAGCAATCAGTCCCAGCATTTT
TRBJ2-7,TRBD1,-,TRBV27,CASSLSPGQTYEQYF,TGTGCCAGCAGTCTCAGTCCGGGACAGACCTACGAGCAGTACTTC
TRBJ2-3,-,-,TRBV10-3,CATNRGGGGTDTQYF,TGTGCCACCAATCGGGGAGGGGGGGGCACAGATACGCAGTATTTT
TRBJ2-2,TRBD2,-,TRBV5-1,CASSRKAGTNTGELFF,TGCGCCAGCAGCCGAAAAGCGGGAACGAACACCGGGGAGCTGTTTTTT
TRBJ2-7,TRBD1,-,TRBV11-3,CASSRQGSYEQYF,TGTGCCAGCAGCCGACAGGGCTCCTACGAGCAGTACTTC
TRBJ1-2,-,once,TRBV9,CASRGIGQGYGYTF,TGTGCCAGCAGGGGAATTGGGCAGGGCTATGGCTACACCTTC
TRBJ2-5,TRBD2,once,TRBV11-3,CASSLGGTSGSGETQYF,TGTGCCAGCAGCTTGGGAGGGACTAGCGGGAGTGGAGAGACCCAGTACTTC
TRBJ2-3,-,once,TRBV29-1,CSVGHQGNTDTQYF,TGCAGCGTGGGACATCAGGGTAACACAGATACGCAGTATTTT
TRBJ1-1,-,-,TRBV2,CASSFQRTEAFF,TGTGCCAGCAGTTTTCAGCGGACTGAAGCTTTCTTT
TRBJ2-7,TRBD2,-,TRBV5-1,CASSSGLGVLREQYF,TGCGCCAGCAGCTCTGGACTAGGAGTACTCAGAGAGCAGTACTTC
TRBJ2-5,-,-,TRBV5-4,CASSRPGSSGETQYF,TGTGCCAGCAGCCGACCGGGTAGTTCAGGAGAGACCCAGTACTTC
TRBJ2-7,-,-,TRBV28,CASSSKGVGTYEQYF,TGTGCCAGCAGTTCCAAGGGGGTCGGTACCTACGAGCAGTACTTC
TRBJ2-7,TRBD2,-,TRBV5-1,CASSLEGLATSEQYF,TGCGCCAGCAGCTTGGAAGGACTAGCAACTAGCGAGCAGTACTTC
TRBJ1-5,-,-,TRBV5-5,CASSLSGGNQPQHF,TGTGCCAGCAGCTTGTCGGGGGGTAATCAGCCCCAGCATTTT
TRBJ2-1,-,-,TRBV7-6,CASSAPRHEQFF,TGTGCCAGCAGCGCCCCTAGACATGAGCAGTTCTTC
TRBJ2-5,TRBD2,-,TRBV5-1,CASSPGGGAGSETQYF,TGCGCCAGCAGCCCGGGGGGGGGCGCTGGATCCGAGACCCAGTACTTC
TRBJ2-7,TRBD1,once,TRBV5-5,CASSLDGQGMPSYEQYF,TGTGCCAGCAGCTTGGACGGACAGGGGATGCCCTCCTACGAGCAGTACTTC
TRBJ2-5,-,-,TRBV15,CATSRDVRVETQYF,TGTGCCACCAGCAGAGATGTGAGGGTCGAGACCCAGTACTTC
TRBJ1-3,-,-,TRBV10-1,CARPKRDGTGSGNTIYF,TGCGCCAGGCCCAAGCGGGACGGAACTGGCTCTGGAAACACCATATATTTT
TRBJ1-2,-,-,TRBV18,CASSPNSEGTYGYTF,TGTGCCAGCTCCCCCAATAGTGAGGGGACATATGGCTACACCTTC
TRBJ1-3,-,-,TRBV30,CAWSAGNTIYF,TGTGCCTGGAGTGCTGGAAACACCATATATTTT
TRBJ2-7,TRBD2,-,TRBV19,CASSLAGEASYEQYF,TGTGCCAGTAGCCTAGCGGGAGAGGCGTCCTACGAGCAGTACTTC
TRBJ1-5,-,-,TRBV5-6,CASSLGQRNQPQHF,TGTGCCAGCAGCTTGGGCCAGCGCAATCAGCCCCAGCATTTT
TRBJ2-7,TRBD1,-,TRBV28,CASSRTGSTFNSYEQYF,TGTGCCAGCAGTCGGACAGGGTCCACGTTTAACTCCTACGAGCAGTACTTC
TRBJ1-2,-,-,TRBV19,CASSVRSDQSFYGYTF,TGTGCCAGTAGTGTTCGGTCGGATCAATCTTTCTATGGCTACACCTTC
TRBJ2-3,-,-,TRBV5-1,CASSLEGRKWGTDTQYF,TGCGCCAGCAGCTTGGAAGGGCGGAAGTGGGGCACAGATACGCAGTATTTT
TRBJ2-3,TRBD2,-,TRBV9,CASSVGTSGSFGTDTQYF,TGTGCCAGCAGCGTAGGGACTAGCGGGAGTTTTGGGACAGATACGCAGTATTTT
TRBJ2-1,TRBD2,-,TRBV7-2,CASSLGTRSYNEQFF,TGTGCCAGCAGCTTAGGGACTAGATCCTACAATGAGCAGTTCTTC
TRBJ1-5,-,-,TRBV19,CASRRSSAGENQPQHF,TGTGCCAGTAGAAGATCTTCGGCGGGAGAAAATCAGCCCCAGCATTTT
TRBJ2-1,-,-,TRBV5-1,CASSFTRSSYNEQFF,TGCGCCAGCAGCTTTACGAGGAGCTCCTACAATGAGCAGTTCTTC
TRBJ1-4,-,-,TRBV28,CATRDVTTNEKLFF,TGTGCCACCAGGGACGTAACAACTAATGAAAAACTGTTTTTT